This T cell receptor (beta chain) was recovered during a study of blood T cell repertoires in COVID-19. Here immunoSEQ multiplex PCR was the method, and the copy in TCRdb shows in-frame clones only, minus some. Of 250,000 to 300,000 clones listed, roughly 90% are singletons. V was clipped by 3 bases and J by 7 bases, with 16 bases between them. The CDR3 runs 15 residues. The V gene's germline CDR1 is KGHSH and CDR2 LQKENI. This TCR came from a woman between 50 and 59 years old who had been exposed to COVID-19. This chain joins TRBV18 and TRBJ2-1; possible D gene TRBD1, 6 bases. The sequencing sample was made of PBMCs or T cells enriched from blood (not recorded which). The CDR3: CASSPGDITGNEQFF. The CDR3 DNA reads TGTGCCAGCTCACCGGGGGACATAACGGGTAATGAGCAGTTCTTC.